Listed here is a single T cell receptor beta chain. The source of the sample is a study of blood T cell repertoires in COVID-19. Assay: immunoSEQ multiplex PCR; the TCRdb copy retains only in-frame clones and omits some. The table lists over 200,000 clones, 92% of them singletons, with around 0.84% in the top ten. This sequence originates from a man aged 60 to 69 with COVID-19, enrolled during active disease. The sample comprised peripheral blood.

The CDR3 coding sequence is TGTGCCAGCAGCTTATGGTGGGGGGACTCCGGAAACACCATATATTTT. This translates into CASSLWWGDSGNTIYF. The chain combines TRBV7-2 with TRBJ1-3; D may be TRBD1 (5 bases). Germline V gene lookup returns CDR1 SGHTA and CDR2 FQGNSA. V lost 2 bases and J lost 4, with 15 bases in between. This CDR3 is built from 16 residues. The full variable domain, rest sourced from reference TRBV7-2 and TRBJ1-3, is GAGVSQSPSNKVTEKGKDVELRCDPISGHTALYWYRQSLGQGLEFLIYFQGNSAPDKSGLPSDRFSAERTGGSVSTLTIQRTQQEDSAVYLCASSLWWGDSGNTIYFGEGSWLTVV.